One sample yielded the 17 T cell receptor beta chains listed below, sequenced in a study of T-cell memory formation after mild COVID-19. A single record per CDR3 protein comes from TCRdb applying MiXCR to the 5' RACE reads. Among about 340,000 distinct CDR3 sequences listed, less than 25% were seen once. Sample: PBMCs or a T cell subset sorted from them (not recorded which). The receptors shown here come from a man between 18 and 35 years old who had mild COVID-19 (a few samples of this study predate the infection). Cell type and time point are not known.

The chain couples TRBV6-5 to TRBJ1-6; perhaps TRBD1 as D (5 bases). CDR1 MNHEY and CDR2 SVGAGI come from the germline V gene. Trimming removed 6 bases from V and 5 bases from J, with 8 bases in between. The CDR3 covers 13 residues. The CDR3 DNA reads TGTGCCAGCAGAGGGGTTGATAATTCACCCCTCCACTTT. Translating it yields CASRGVDNSPLHF.

This chain connects TRBV6-5 to TRBJ2-3; 10 nucleotides align to TRBD1. The junction had 5 bases not matched to a gene; V was cut back by 4 bases and J by 4 bases. The CDR3 extends over 15 amino acids. The V gene's germline CDR1 is MNHEY and CDR2 SVGAGI. The CDR3 DNA is TGTGCCAGCAGTTTGACAGGGGGCACATCAGATACGCAGTATTTT. It codes for CASSLTGGTSDTQYF.

This clonotype has a handful of counts. This chain joins TRBV4-3 and TRBJ1-1; no firm D call. This CDR3 region has 15 residues. V gave up 0 bases and J gave up 7 bases, with 15 bases separating them. Germline CDR1 reads LGHNA; CDR2 reads YSLEER. The CDR3: CASSQESGRQDEAFF. The CDR3 region has the DNA TGCGCCAGCAGCCAAGAAAGCGGGAGGCAAGATGAAGCTTTCTTT.

The chain uses TRBV4-2 and TRBJ1-1; no firm D call. Trimming pared 0 bases from V and 1 base from J, leaving 9 bases between. Germline V gene data show CDR1 as LGHNA and CDR2 as YNFKEQ. The CDR3 spans 15 residues. The CDR3 bases are TGTGCCAGCAGCCAAGAGGCACACGCGAACACTGAAGCTTTCTTT. This encodes CASSQEAHANTEAFF.

This clonotype occurred many times. V usage is TRBV7-9 and J usage is TRBJ2-3, with D perhaps TRBD1 (6 bases). V was pared by 5 bases and J by 3 bases, with 18 bases between. The germline CDR1 and CDR2 sequences are SEHNR and FQNEAQ (reference sequence). The CDR3 contains 16 residues. CDR3 DNA: TGTGCCAGCAGCCCCACTGGCAGGGGAAGAACAGATACGCAGTATTTT. The encoded protein is CASSPTGRGRTDTQYF.

DNA for the CDR3: TGTGCCAGCAGTTACTCGGGGACAACGAACACTGAAGCTTTCTTT. It is translated as CASSYSGTTNTEAFF. J is TRBJ1-1 and V is TRBV6-5; perhaps TRBD1 as D (6 bases). V dropped 0 bases and J dropped 1 base, with 9 bases sitting between them. This CDR3 region has 15 residues. CDR1 MNHEY and CDR2 SVGAGI come from the germline V gene.

There are many counts of this clonotype. The chain employs TRBV5-1 and TRBJ2-1; possible D gene TRBD1, 6 bases. Germline CDR1 is SGHRS and CDR2 is YFSETQ. The CDR3 is made up of 16 amino acids. Trimming cost V 4 bases and J 4 bases, with 18 bases left between them. CDR3 coding DNA: TGCGCCAGCAGCCAGGATCCGGGACATGGGTACAATGAGCAGTTCTTC. Amino acid sequence: CASSQDPGHGYNEQFF. The full variable domain, in which reference TRBV5-1 and TRBJ2-1 provide the parts outside the CDR3, is KAGVTQTPRYLIKTRGQQVTLSCSPISGHRSVSWYQQTPGQGLQFLFEYFSETQRNKGNFPGRFSGRQFSNSRSEMNVSTLELGDSALYLCASSQDPGHGYNEQFFGPGTRLTVL.

The sample holds many counts of this clonotype. The DNA of the CDR3 is TGTGCCAGCAGCCCCCGTCCCCACGAGCAGTACTTC. Translating gives CASSPRPHEQYF. The chain has TRBV7-9 and TRBJ2-7; D uncertain. V shed 5 bases and J shed 5 bases, with 10 bases lying between them. Germline assignment: CDR1 SEHNR and CDR2 FQNEAQ (reference sequence). CDR3 size: 12 residues.

This clonotype was observed at least ten times. The chain employs TRBV5-4 and TRBJ2-7; D remains ambiguous. The ends were cut back, 0 bases at V and 0 bases at J, with 4 bases in the middle. CDR3 length equals 13 residues. The germline CDR1 and CDR2 sequences are SGHNT and YYREEE (reference sequence). The chain's CDR3 is CASSLANSYEQYF. In DNA, the CDR3 is TGTGCCAGCAGCTTGGCAAACTCCTACGAGCAGTACTTC.

As for this clonotype: A much larger clone is a single base away; this may be a read error. The V and J genes are TRBV7-6 and TRBJ2-3, with 8 bases matching TRBD1. The V gene end was trimmed by 5 bases and the J gene end by 6 bases; junction bases not matched to a gene: 7. From germline, CDR1 is SGHVS and CDR2 FNYEAQ. The CDR3 extends over 14 amino acids. CDR3 DNA sequence: TGTGCCAGCAGCCTTGGGACAGGCCAGGATACGCAGTATTTT. Amino acids: CASSLGTGQDTQYF. The entire variable domain, with the rest obtained from reference TRBV7-6 and TRBJ2-3, is as follows: GAGVSQSPRYKVTKRGQDVALRCDPISGHVSLYWYRQALGQGPEFLTYFNYEAQQDKSGLPNDRFSAERPEGSISTLTIQRTEQRDSAMYRCASSLGTGQDTQYFGPGTRLTVL.

The table lists this clonotype with many counts. CDR3 nucleotide sequence: TGTGCCAGCAGCTCACAGAATACCGGGACAGGCCATTCACCCCTCCACTTT. Encoded protein: CASSSQNTGTGHSPLHF. This chain links TRBV7-6 with TRBJ1-6; 8 bases fit TRBD1. The CDR3 is made up of 17 amino acids. The trim removed 4 bases at V and 8 bases at J, leaving 13 bases unmatched. From germline, CDR1 is SGHVS and CDR2 FNYEAQ. The variable domain in full, with the rest retrieved from reference TRBV7-6 and TRBJ1-6, is GAGVSQSPRYKVTKRGQDVALRCDPISGHVSLYWYRQALGQGPEFLTYFNYEAQQDKSGLPNDRFSAERPEGSISTLTIQRTEQRDSAMYRCASSSQNTGTGHSPLHFGNGTRLTVT.

The chain uses TRBV28 and TRBJ2-2; no clear D gene. This CDR3 spans 14 amino acids. The germline V gene has CDR1 MDHEN and CDR2 SYDVKM. Trimming cost V 1 base and J 3 bases, with 6 bases left between them. CDR3 amino acids: CASSLFSYTGELFF. CDR3 nucleotide sequence: TGTGCCAGCAGTTTATTTTCTTACACCGGGGAGCTGTTTTTT.

This clonotype was detected only a few times. The V gene is TRBV6-2 or TRBV6-3, the J gene TRBJ1-2; TRBD1 matches at 9 bases. The CDR3 runs to 13 residues. Germline V gene data show CDR1 as MNHEY and CDR2 as SVGEGT. J was trimmed by 5 bases and V by 11 bases; bases with no gene match: 9. DNA of the CDR3: TGTGCCCTGTGGACAGGGGCGAGGTATGGCTACACCTTC. This translates into CALWTGARYGYTF.

In its sample, this clonotype was seen a few times. The chain carries TRBV29-1 and TRBJ2-5, with TRBD2 identical over 7 bases. J lost 5 bases, V lost 4 bases, and 4 bases had no gene match. CDR1 is SQVTM and CDR2 is ANQGSEA in the germline V gene. The CDR3 covers 12 residues. CDR3 amino acids: CSVALAAETQYF. The DNA of the CDR3 is TGCAGCGTTGCCCTAGCGGCCGAGACCCAGTACTTC.

This clonotype was picked up many times. The V gene is TRBV5-1, the J gene TRBJ2-5, with D possibly called TRBD1 or TRBD2 (5 bases each). V was shortened by 4 bases and J by 4 bases, with 14 bases between the two germline ends. The CDR3 contains 14 residues. The V gene's germline CDR1 is SGHRS and CDR2 YFSETQ. CDR3 region: CASSEPGSRETQYF. In nucleotides, the CDR3 is TGCGCCAGCAGCGAGCCAGGGAGTCGAGAGACCCAGTACTTC.

By sample fraction, this clonotype is medium-sized. The J gene is TRBJ1-3, the V gene TRBV29-1; D gene ambiguous. Trimming cost V 2 bases and J 0 bases, with 5 bases left between them. The germline V gene encodes CDR1 SQVTM and CDR2 ANQGSEA. The CDR3 is 13 amino acids. This CDR3 is CSVEPGSGNTIYF. The DNA of the CDR3 is TGCAGCGTTGAACCAGGCTCTGGAAACACCATATATTTT.

The chain links TRBV2 to TRBJ1-6; TRBD1 matches at 9 bases. This CDR3 region has 15 residues. The germline gives CDR1 SNHLY, CDR2 FYNNEI. V lost 8 bases, J lost 8 bases, and 10 bases stayed unmatched. CDR3 DNA sequence: TGTGCCAGCGGTGCGGACAGGGGATTGTATTCACCCCTCCACTTT. Its protein is CASGADRGLYSPLHF.